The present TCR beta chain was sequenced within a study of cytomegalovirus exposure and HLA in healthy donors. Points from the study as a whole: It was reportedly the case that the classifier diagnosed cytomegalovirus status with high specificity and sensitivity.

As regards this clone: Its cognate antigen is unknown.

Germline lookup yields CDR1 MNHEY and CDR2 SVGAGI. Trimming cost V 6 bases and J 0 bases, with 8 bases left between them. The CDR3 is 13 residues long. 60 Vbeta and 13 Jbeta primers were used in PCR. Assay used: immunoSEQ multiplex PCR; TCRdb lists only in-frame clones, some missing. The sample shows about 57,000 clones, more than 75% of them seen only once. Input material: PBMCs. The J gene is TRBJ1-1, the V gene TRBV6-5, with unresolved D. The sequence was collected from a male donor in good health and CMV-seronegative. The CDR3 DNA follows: TGTGCCAGCAGGCCCACGGTGAACACTGAAGCTTTCTTT. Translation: CASRPTVNTEAFF.